Described below is a single TCR beta chain sequence and its context. This table comes from immunoSEQ multiplex PCR, and its TCRdb copy is limited to in-frame clones, with some not included. The sample consists of tens of thousands of clones, around 89% of them appearing once. This entry comes from a study of T cell changes during pregnancy in multiple sclerosis. The CDR3 covers 12 residues. After removal of 5 bases from V and 7 bases from J, the junction contained 3 bases not matched to a gene. Germline values: CDR1 GTSNPN, CDR2 SVGIG (reference sequence). The sequence was obtained from a female donor in good health, enrolled as a control in a pregnancy study. The sample here was peripheral blood, taken in the first trimester of pregnancy. The chain is built from TRBV30 and TRBJ1-2; 11 bases line up with TRBD1. CDR3 sequence reads: CAWGQGALGYTF. CDR3 in DNA: TGTGCCTGGGGACAGGGGGCACTTGGCTACACCTTC.